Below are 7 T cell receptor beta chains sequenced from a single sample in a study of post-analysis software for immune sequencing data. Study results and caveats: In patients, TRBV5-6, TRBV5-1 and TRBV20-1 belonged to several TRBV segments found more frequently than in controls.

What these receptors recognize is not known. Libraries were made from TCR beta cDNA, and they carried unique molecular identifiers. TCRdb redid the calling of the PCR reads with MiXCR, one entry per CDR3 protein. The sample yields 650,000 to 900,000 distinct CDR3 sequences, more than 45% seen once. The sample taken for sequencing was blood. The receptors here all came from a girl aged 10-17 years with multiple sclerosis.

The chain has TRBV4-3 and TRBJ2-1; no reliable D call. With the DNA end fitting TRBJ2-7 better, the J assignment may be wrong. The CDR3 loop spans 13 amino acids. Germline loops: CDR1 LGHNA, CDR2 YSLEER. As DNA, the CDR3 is TGCGCCAGCAGCCAAGCACGCACATGGGAGCAGTACTTC. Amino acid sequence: CASSQARTWEQYF.

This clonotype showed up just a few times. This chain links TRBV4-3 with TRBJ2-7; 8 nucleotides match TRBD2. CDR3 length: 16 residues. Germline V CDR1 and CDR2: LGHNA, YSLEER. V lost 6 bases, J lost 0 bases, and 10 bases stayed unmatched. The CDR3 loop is CASSRTSGSGSYEQYF. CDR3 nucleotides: TGCGCCAGCAGTCGCACAAGCGGGAGTGGCTCCTACGAGCAGTACTTC.

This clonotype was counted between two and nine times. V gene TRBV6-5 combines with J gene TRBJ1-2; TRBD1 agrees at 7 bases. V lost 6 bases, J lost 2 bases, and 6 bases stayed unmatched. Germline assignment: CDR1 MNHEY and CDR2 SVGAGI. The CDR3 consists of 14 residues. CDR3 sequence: CASRYRGRNYGYTF. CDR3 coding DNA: TGTGCCAGCAGATACAGGGGCCGAAACTATGGCTACACCTTC.

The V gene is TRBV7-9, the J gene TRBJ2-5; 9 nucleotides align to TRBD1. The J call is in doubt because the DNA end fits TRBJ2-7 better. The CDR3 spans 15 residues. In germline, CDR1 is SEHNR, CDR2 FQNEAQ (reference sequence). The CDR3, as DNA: TGTGCCAGCAGCTCTCTGGCGGGGACAGGGAGCGAGCAGTACTTC. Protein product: CASSSLAGTGSEQYF.

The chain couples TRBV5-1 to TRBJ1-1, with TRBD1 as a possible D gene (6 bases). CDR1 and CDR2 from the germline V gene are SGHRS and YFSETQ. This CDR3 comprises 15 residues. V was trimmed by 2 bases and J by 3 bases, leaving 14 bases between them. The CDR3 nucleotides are TGCGCCAGCAGCTTACCCACAGGGCGGGACACTGAAGCTTTCTTT. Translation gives CASSLPTGRDTEAFF.

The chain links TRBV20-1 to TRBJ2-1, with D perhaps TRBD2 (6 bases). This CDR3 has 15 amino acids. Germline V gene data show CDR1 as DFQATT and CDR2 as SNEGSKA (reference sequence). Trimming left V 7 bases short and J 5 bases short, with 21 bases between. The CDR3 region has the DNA TGCAGTGTCCCGGGTGGGGTAGCGGACCACAATGAGCAGTTCTTC. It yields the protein CSVPGGVADHNEQFF.

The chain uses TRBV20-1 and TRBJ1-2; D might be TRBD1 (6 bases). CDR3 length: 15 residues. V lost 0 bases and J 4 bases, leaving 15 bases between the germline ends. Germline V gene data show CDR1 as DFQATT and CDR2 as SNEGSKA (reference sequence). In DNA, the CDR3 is TGCAGTGCTAGAGACCCCGGGGGGGCGGCCTATGGCTACACCTTC. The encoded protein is CSARDPGGAAYGYTF.